A selection of T cell receptor beta chains follows, all from one sample in a study of blood T cell repertoires in COVID-19. Profiled with immunoSEQ multiplex PCR; TCRdb holds only in-frame clones, not every one. The table has over 75,000 clones, over 70% seen once. Sequences were obtained from peripheral blood. These receptors were collected from a man between 45 and 60 years old who had recovered from COVID-19. CDR3s include the opening cysteine and the closing phenylalanine or tryptophan. Each record gives: clone size, V gene, D gene, J gene, CDR3 DNA, CDR3 protein. D genes are given only for firm matches. Clone size is not always given. Where it is, it says once, few, many or a class for expanded clones.

>few|TRBV9|-|TRBJ2-3
TGTGCCAGCAGCGTTTCCGGGTTAATGAGGACAGATACGCAGTATTTT
CASSVSGLMRTDTQYF
>-|TRBV5-1|-|TRBJ2-3
TGCGCCAGCACCCGGGATGGGACAGATACGCAGTATTTT
CASTRDGTDTQYF
>-|TRBV6-5|-|TRBJ1-2
TGTGCCAGCAGTTACTCGCCAGGGTATGACTATGGCTACACCTTC
CASSYSPGYDYGYTF
>medium-sized|TRBV12-3/TRBV12-4|-|TRBJ1-2
TGTGCCAGCAGTTCCTGGCTAGGAGATGGCTACACCTTC
CASSSWLGDGYTF
>-|TRBV6-4|TRBD2|TRBJ2-1
TGTGCCAGCAGTGGACTAGCGGGGGGGAATGAGCAGTTCTTC
CASSGLAGGNEQFF
>-|TRBV6-1|-|TRBJ1-2
TGTGCCAGCAGTGAAAGAGGTCAGGGAAACTATGGCTACACCTTC
CASSERGQGNYGYTF
>-|TRBV6-6|-|TRBJ2-2
TGTGCCAGCAGTTACGCCAGGGGAACCGGGGAGCTGTTTTTT
CASSYARGTGELFF
>-|TRBV2|-|TRBJ2-1
TGTGCCAGCAGTGAAGGGCAGCGGGCATACAATGAGCAGTTCTTC
CASSEGQRAYNEQFF
>once|TRBV19|-|TRBJ2-2
TGTGCCAGTACTCTTCGGGGGGCCAGGGTCGGTCCGGACACCGGGGAGCTGTTTTTT
CASTLRGARVGPDTGELFF
>once|TRBV15|-|TRBJ2-4
TGTGCCACCAGCAGAGACGGAGTAGCCAAAAACATTCAGTACTTC
CATSRDGVAKNIQYF
>few|TRBV19|-|TRBJ1-1
TGTGCCAGTAGTTCAGGGTTAAACACTGAAGCTTTCTTT
CASSSGLNTEAFF
>-|TRBV24-1|-|TRBJ2-1
TGTGCCACCAGTGACCAAGGACTCTCCCGGGGCAATGAGCAGTTCTTC
CATSDQGLSRGNEQFF
>few|TRBV7-3|-|TRBJ2-1
TGTGCCAGCAGCTTAACGGCGGACTACAATGAGCAGTTCTTC
CASSLTADYNEQFF
>-|TRBV7-2|TRBD2|TRBJ2-7
TGTGCCAGCAGCTTCTCATCTAGCGGGAGTAGGTACGAGCAGTACTTC
CASSFSSSGSRYEQYF
>-|TRBV7-2|-|TRBJ1-1
TGTGCCAGCAGCATTGACAGGAACACTGAAGCTTTCTTT
CASSIDRNTEAFF
>-|TRBV24-1|-|TRBJ1-2
TGTGCCACCGGGCAAGACTATGGCTACACCTTC
CATGQDYGYTF
>-|TRBV7-9|TRBD1|TRBJ1-1
TGTGCCAGCAGCTTCGGGACAGCGAACACTGAAGCTTTCTTT
CASSFGTANTEAFF
>-|TRBV19|-|TRBJ1-2
TGTGCCAGTAGATCAGGACAGTATGGCTACACCTTC
CASRSGQYGYTF
>-|TRBV5-1|-|TRBJ1-4
TGCGCCAGCAGCTTTTTAGGCTCGGGGACTAATGAAAAACTGTTTTTT
CASSFLGSGTNEKLFF
>-|TRBV27|TRBD2|TRBJ2-7
TGTGCCAGCAGTCCTCTAGCGGGAGGTAGAGACGAGCAGTACTTC
CASSPLAGGRDEQYF
>-|TRBV7-6|-|TRBJ1-1
TGTGCCAGCAGCTTAGGGGTAGGGACAGAAGCTTTCTTT
CASSLGVGTEAFF
>few|TRBV18|TRBD2|TRBJ2-7
TGTGCCAGCTCACCTAGTTTTGGCGGGGGTGCTTACGAGCAGTACTTC
CASSPSFGGGAYEQYF
>once|TRBV5-8|-|TRBJ1-1
TGTGCCAGCAGCCCCCGACAGGTTATGAACACTGAAGCTTTCTTT
CASSPRQVMNTEAFF
>-|TRBV7-2|-|TRBJ2-3
TGTGCCAGCAGCTTACACAAGATACCGACAGATACGCAGTATTTT
CASSLHKIPTDTQYF
>-|TRBV19|-|TRBJ1-4
TGTGCCAGTAGTATAGTTTCCGGAGGATTAATGAAAAAGCTGTTTTTT
CASSIVSGGLMKKLFF
>-|TRBV5-4|TRBD2|TRBJ2-1
TGTGCCAGCAGCACCGGACTAGCGGGAGGGAGAGAGCAGTTCTTC
CASSTGLAGGREQFF
>-|TRBV20-1|-|TRBJ1-4
TGCAGTGCTAGTGGGGACGGGAGTGAAAAACTGTTTTTT
CSASGDGSEKLFF
>-|TRBV7-2|-|TRBJ1-1
TGTGCCAGCAGCTTAGTGGGGCTTGGCACCACCACTGAAGCTTTCTTT
CASSLVGLGTTTEAFF
>-|TRBV7-9|-|TRBJ2-1
TGTGCCAGCAGCTCGTCCGCGCAGGGTGAGCAGTTCTTC
CASSSSAQGEQFF
>medium-sized|TRBV25-1|-|TRBJ1-1
TGTGCCAGCAGTCCAAATAGGGAATCTGCGGGGGCTTTCTTT
CASSPNRESAGAFF
>once|TRBV5-6|-|TRBJ1-2
TGTGCCAGCAGCTTGGTAGGGGGAACTAACTATGGCTACACCTTC
CASSLVGGTNYGYTF
>-|TRBV11-2|-|TRBJ2-7
TGTGCCAGCAGCACAGGACAGTTCGAGCAGTACTTC
CASSTGQFEQYF
>-|TRBV5-6|-|TRBJ2-7
TGTGCCAGCAGCCTTTCAGGGCCACGGGGGTCCTACGAGCAGTACTTC
CASSLSGPRGSYEQYF
>-|TRBV5-6|-|TRBJ1-2
TGTGCCAGCAGCTTGGAGCGGATTGGCTACACCTTC
CASSLERIGYTF
>-|TRBV19|TRBD1|TRBJ1-1
TGTGCCAGTAGTATCGGAGGGGGCTTCACTGAAGCTTTCTTT
CASSIGGGFTEAFF
>-|TRBV9|-|TRBJ2-3
TGTGCCAGCAGCGCCTTCTCCCGGAGCGCGGATACGCAGTATTTT
CASSAFSRSADTQYF